This T cell receptor beta chain was sequenced for a study of shared clonotypes between healthy human individuals. Across the whole study: In total, the donors were two women and a few men aged 18 to 49.

Assay execution took place at the deep level. The table came from immunoSEQ multiplex PCR; TCRdb's copy has only in-frame clones and leaves some out. The sample contains roughly 2,500,000 clones, 93% of which appear only once. Free of recent acute infections or vaccinations, the donors were healthy HIV-negative adults. Germline V CDR1 and CDR2: MNHEY, SVGAGI. The CDR3 is 15 amino acids. The V end lost 1 base, the J end lost 4 bases, and 13 bases lay between the germline ends. V gene TRBV6-5 combines with J gene TRBJ1-1; tentatively, D is TRBD1 (5 bases). The sequenced sample was naive CD4+ T cells from PBMCs. The subset was: CD45RA+ positively selected. This TCR came from a young man in good health. Some clones in this sample may be carry-over from other donors' samples. The CDR3 region has the DNA TGTGCCAGCAGTTACTTTAACAGGTCTCCCACTGAAGCTTTCTTT. Translation gives CASSYFNRSPTEAFF.